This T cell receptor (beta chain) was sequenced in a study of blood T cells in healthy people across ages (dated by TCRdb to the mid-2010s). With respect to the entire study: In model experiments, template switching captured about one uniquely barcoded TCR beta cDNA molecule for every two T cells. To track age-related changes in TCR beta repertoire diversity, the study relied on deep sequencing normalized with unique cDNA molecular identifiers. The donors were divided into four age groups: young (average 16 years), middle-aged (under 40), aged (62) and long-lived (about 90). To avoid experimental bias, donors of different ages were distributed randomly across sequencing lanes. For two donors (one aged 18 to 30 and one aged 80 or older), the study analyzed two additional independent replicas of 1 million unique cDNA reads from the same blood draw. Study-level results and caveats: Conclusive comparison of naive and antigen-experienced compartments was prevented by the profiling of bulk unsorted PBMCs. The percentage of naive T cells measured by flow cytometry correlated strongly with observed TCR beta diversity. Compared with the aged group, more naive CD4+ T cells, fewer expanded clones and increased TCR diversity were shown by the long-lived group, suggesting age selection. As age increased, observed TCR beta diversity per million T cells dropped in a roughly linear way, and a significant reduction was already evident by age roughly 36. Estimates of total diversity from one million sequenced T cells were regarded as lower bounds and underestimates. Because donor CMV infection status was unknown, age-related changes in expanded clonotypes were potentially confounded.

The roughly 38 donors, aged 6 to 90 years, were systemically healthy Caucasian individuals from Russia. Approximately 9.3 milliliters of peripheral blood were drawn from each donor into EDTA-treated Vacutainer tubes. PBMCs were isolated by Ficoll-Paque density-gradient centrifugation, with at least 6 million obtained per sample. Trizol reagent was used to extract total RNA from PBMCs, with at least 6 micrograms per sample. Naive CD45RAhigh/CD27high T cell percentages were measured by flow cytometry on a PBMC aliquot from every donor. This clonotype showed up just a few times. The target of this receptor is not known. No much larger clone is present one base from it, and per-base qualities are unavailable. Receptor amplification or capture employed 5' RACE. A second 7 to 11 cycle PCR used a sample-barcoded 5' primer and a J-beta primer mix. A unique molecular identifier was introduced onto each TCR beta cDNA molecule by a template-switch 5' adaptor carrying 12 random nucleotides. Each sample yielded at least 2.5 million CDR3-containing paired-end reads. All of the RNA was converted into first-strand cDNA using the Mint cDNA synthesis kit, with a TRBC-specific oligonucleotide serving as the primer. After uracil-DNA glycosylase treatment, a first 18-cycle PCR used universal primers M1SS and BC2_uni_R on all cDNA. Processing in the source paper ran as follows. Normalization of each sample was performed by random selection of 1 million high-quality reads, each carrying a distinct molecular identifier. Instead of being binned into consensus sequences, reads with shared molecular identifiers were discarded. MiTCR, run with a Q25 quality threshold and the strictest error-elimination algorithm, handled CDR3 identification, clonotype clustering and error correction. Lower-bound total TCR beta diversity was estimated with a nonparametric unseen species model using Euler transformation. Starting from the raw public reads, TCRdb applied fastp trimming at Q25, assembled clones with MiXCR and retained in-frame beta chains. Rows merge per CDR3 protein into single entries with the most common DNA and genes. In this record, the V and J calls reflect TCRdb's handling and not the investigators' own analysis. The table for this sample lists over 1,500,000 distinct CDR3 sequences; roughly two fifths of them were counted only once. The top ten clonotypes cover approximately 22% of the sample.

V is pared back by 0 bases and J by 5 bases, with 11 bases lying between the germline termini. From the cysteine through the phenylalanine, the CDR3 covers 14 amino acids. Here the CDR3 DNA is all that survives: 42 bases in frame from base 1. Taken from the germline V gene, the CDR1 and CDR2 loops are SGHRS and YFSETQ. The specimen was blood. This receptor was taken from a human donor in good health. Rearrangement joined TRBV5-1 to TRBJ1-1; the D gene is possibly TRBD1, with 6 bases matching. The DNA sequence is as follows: TGCGCCAGCAGCTTGGGGACAGTAGGGACTGAAGCTTTCTTT. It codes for CASSLGTVGTEAFF. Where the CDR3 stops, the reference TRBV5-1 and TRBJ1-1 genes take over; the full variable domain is KAGVTQTPRYLIKTRGQQVTLSCSPISGHRSVSWYQQTPGQGLQFLFEYFSETQRNKGNFPGRFSGRQFSNSRSEMNVSTLELGDSALYLCASSLGTVGTEAFFGQGTRLTVV.